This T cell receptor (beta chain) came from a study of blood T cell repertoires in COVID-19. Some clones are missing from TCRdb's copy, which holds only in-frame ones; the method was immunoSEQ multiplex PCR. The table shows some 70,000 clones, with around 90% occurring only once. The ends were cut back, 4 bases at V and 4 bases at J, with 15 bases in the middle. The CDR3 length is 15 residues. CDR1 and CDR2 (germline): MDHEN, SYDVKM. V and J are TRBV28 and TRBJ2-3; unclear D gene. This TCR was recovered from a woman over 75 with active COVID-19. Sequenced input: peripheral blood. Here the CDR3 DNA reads TGTGCCAGCAGTTCAAATGAGAATTGGTCAGATACGCAGTATTTT. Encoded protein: CASSSNENWSDTQYF.